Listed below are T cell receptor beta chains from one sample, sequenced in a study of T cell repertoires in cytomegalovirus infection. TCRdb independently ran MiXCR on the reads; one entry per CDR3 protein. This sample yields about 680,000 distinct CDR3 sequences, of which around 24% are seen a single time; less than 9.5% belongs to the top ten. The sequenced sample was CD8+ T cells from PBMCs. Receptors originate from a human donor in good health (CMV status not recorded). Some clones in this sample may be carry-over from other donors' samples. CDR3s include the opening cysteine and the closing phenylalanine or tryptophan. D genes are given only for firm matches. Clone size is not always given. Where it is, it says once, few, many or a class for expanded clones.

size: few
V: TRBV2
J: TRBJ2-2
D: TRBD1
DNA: TGTGCCAGCACCGGAGGGACAGGGGGCTTAACCGGGGAGCTGTTTTTT
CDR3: CASTGGTGGLTGELFF

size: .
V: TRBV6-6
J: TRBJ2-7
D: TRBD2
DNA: TGTGCCAGCAGTTCAAGCGGGGGGAAGACCTACGAGCAGTACTTC
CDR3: CASSSSGGKTYEQYF

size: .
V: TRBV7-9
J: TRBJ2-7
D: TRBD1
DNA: TGTGCCAGCAGCTTAGCCCTAAGACAGGGTGAATCCTACGAGCAGTACTTC
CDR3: CASSLALRQGESYEQYF

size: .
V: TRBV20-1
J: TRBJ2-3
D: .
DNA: TGCAGTGCTAGTCCCCGGTCGGACTACATAATAAATACAGATACGCAGTATTTT
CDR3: CSASPRSDYIINTDTQYF

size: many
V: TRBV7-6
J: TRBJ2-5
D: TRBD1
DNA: TGTGCCAGCAGCCGTCCTTATGGGACAGGGGAAGAGACCCAGTACTTC
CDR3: CASSRPYGTGEETQYF

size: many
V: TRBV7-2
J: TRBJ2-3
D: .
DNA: TGTGCCAGCAGCTCCCCGCTCGATAGCACAGATACGCAGTATTTT
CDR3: CASSSPLDSTDTQYF

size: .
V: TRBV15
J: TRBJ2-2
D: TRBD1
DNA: TGTGCCACCAGTCCCACCGCCCGGGACAGCCGATTCGGCGGGGAGCTGTTTTTT
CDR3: CATSPTARDSRFGGELFF

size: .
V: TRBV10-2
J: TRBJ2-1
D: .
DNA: TGCGCCAGCAGTGTATGGCCGACACAGCCCTACAATGAGCAGTTCTTC
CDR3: CASSVWPTQPYNEQFF

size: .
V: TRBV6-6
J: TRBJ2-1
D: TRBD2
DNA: TGTGCCAGCAGCCCCCGAGCGGGGGGGGCCAATGAGCAGTTCTTC
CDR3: CASSPRAGGANEQFF

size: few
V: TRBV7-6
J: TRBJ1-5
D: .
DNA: TGTGCCAGCAGCCCCGGACCGGTAGGCGGCAATCAGCCCCAGCATTTT
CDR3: CASSPGPVGGNQPQHF

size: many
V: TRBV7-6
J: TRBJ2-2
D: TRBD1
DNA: TGTGCCAGCAGTCAGGACAGGGGGTACACCGGGGAGCTGTTTTTT
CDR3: CASSQDRGYTGELFF

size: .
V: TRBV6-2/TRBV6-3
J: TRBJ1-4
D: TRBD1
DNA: TGTGCCAGCACTCCGACAGGGGAGGTAAAACTGTTTTTT
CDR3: CASTPTGEVKLFF

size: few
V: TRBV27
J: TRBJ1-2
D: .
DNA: TGTGCCAGCAGTTTATCTGGAAGGGACTACACCTTC
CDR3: CASSLSGRDYTF

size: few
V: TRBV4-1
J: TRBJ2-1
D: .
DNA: TGCGCCAGCAGCCAAAATCGGGTTCAGCGAAATGAGCAGTTCTTC
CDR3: CASSQNRVQRNEQFF

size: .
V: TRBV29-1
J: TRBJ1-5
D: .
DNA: TGCAGCGTTCGGGTTAGCAATCAGCCCCAGCATTTT
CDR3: CSVRVSNQPQHF

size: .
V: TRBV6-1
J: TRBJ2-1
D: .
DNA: TGTGCCAGCGGGCTCCTCTCCTACAATGAGCAGTTCTTC
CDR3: CASGLLSYNEQFF

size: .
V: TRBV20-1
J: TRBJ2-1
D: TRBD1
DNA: TGCAGTGCCCCCCTTTGGGACAGGGTAGTAAATGAGCAGTTCTTC
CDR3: CSAPLWDRVVNEQFF

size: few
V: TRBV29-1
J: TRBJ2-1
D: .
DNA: TGCAGCGTTGAAGATTCCGGAGCCTACAATGAGCAGTTCTTC
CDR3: CSVEDSGAYNEQFF

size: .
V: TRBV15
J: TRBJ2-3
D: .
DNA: TGTGCCACCAGCAGCGCCGATGGGGGGGCCGGAGATACGCAGTATTTT
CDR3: CATSSADGGAGDTQYF

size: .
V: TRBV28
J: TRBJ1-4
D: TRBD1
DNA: TGTGCCAGCAGTTCAAAACAGGGGGATGAAAAACTGTTTTTT
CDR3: CASSSKQGDEKLFF

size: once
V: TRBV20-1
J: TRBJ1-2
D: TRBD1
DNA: TGCAGTGCTAGATATGGACAGGGGCATAAGAACTATGGCTACACCTTC
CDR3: CSARYGQGHKNYGYTF

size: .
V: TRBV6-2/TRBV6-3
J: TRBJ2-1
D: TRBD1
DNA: TGTGCCACCACAATAGAGGGACAGGGATTGTACAATGAGCAGTTCTTC
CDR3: CATTIEGQGLYNEQFF

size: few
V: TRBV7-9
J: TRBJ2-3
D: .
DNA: TGTGCCAGCAGCTCGGAGCGGCTCCCGTGGGATACGCAGTATTTT
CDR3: CASSSERLPWDTQYF

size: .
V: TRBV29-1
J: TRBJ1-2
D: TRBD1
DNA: TGCAGCGTTGACCGGAGCTCCGGGACAGACATCTATGGCTACACCTTC
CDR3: CSVDRSSGTDIYGYTF

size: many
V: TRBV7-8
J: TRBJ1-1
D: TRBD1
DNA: TGTGCCAGCACCCTAGATCGGGCGCAGGGGGATTCAACTGAAGCTTTCTTT
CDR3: CASTLDRAQGDSTEAFF

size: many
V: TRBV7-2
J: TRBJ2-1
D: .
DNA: TGTGCCAGCAGCCCCCAAGACCGGACCTTTGAGCAGTTCTTC
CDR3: CASSPQDRTFEQFF

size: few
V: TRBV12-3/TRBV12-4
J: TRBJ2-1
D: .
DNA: TGTGCCAGCAGTTACCTTGTTTATGGGGGGAACTCCTACAATGAGCAGTTCTTC
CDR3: CASSYLVYGGNSYNEQFF

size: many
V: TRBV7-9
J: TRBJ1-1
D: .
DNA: TGTGCCAGCAGCTACATCGAGACGACTAATTTCTTT
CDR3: CASSYIETTNFF

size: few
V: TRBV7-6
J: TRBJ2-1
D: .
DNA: TGTGCCAGCAGCTTAGATTTGGAGACAGAGTTTTACAATGAGCAGTTCTTC
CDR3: CASSLDLETEFYNEQFF

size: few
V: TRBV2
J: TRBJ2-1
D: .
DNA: TGTGCCTGCCGAGGGGGTCGCGATGAGCAGTTCTTC
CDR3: CACRGGRDEQFF

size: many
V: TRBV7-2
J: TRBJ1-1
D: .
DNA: TGTGCCAGCAGCTTAGTAGGCCTGAGCGCTGAAGCTTTCTTT
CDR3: CASSLVGLSAEAFF

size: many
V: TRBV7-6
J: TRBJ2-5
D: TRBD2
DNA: TGTGCCAGCAGCCCCGGACTAGCGGGGCGCTCAACCCCCCTCCAAGAGACCCAGTACTTC
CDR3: CASSPGLAGRSTPLQETQYF

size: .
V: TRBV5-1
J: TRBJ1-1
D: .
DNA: TGCGCCAGCAGCTTTGACATAAACACTGAAGCTTTCTTT
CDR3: CASSFDINTEAFF

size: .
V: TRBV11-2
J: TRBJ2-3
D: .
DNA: TGTGCCAGCAGCTCCCGGGTTGGGTTTAGCACAGATACGAAGTATTTT
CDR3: CASSSRVGFSTDTKYF

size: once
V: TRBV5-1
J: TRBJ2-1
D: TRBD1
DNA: TGCGCCAGCAGCTTAGAGACACAGGGGGCTGAGCAGTTCTTC
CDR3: CASSLETQGAEQFF

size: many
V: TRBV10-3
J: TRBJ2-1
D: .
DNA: TGTGCCATCAGTGAGTTAAAGTCTATCCATGAGCAGTTCTTC
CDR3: CAISELKSIHEQFF

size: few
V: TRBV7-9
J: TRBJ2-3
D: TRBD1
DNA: TGTGCCAGCAGCGCCTGGACAGGCCGCACAGATACGCAGTATTTT
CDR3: CASSAWTGRTDTQYF

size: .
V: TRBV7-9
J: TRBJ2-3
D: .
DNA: TGTGCCAGCAGCCCTCAACAGGACACAGATACGCAGTATTTT
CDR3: CASSPQQDTDTQYF

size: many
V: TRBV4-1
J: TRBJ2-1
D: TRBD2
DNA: TGCGCCAGCAGCCAAGGGACGGGAGGGTACAATGAGCAGTTCTTC
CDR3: CASSQGTGGYNEQFF

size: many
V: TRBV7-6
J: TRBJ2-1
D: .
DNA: TGTGCCAGCAGCTTAAGGGTAGGGACCTACAATGAGCAGTTCTTC
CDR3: CASSLRVGTYNEQFF

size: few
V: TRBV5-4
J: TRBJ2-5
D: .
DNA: TGTGCCAGCAGCCCCTCCGGGGTCCAAGAGACCCAGTACTTC
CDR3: CASSPSGVQETQYF

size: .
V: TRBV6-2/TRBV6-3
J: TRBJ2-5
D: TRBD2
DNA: TGTGCCAGCACCCTCTTAGCGGGGCAGAATCGAGAGACCCAGTACTTC
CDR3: CASTLLAGQNRETQYF

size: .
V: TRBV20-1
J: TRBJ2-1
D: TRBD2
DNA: TGCAGTGCTAGAGATCTGGGACTAGCGGGGGGAAATAATGAGCAGTTCTTC
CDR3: CSARDLGLAGGNNEQFF

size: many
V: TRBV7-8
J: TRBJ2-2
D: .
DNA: TGTGCCAGCAGCACGGACTCTTGGGAAGTGAACACCGGGGAGCTGTTTTTT
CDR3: CASSTDSWEVNTGELFF

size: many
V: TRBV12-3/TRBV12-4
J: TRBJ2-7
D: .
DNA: TGTGCCAGCAGTGATCCCTACGAGCAGTACTTC
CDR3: CASSDPYEQYF

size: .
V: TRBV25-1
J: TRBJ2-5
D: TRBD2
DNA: TGTGCCAGCACCTATTTTACTAGCGGGGGGGCCAAAGAGACCCAGTACTTC
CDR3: CASTYFTSGGAKETQYF

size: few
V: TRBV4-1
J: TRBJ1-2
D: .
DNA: TGCGCCAGCAGCCAAGGTCGGGGGGCAGGAGGCTACACCTTC
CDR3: CASSQGRGAGGYTF

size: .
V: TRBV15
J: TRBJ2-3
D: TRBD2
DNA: TGTGCCACCAGCAGAGATAGCGGGGGCACAGATACGCAGTATTTT
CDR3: CATSRDSGGTDTQYF

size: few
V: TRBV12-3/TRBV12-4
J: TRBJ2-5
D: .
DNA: TGTGCCAGCAGAGACGGTGGGGGAGAGACCCAGTACTTC
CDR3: CASRDGGGETQYF

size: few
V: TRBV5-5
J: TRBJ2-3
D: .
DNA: TGTGCCAGCAGCTTGGCCTGGGTAGGGATGAGGACAGATACGCAGTATTTT
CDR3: CASSLAWVGMRTDTQYF

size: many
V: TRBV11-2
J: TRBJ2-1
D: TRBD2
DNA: TGTGCCAGCAGCTCGTCGGCGGGGGTAATACACAATGAGCAGTTCTTC
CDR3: CASSSSAGVIHNEQFF

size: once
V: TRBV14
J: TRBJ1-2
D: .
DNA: TGTGCCAGCAGCCAAGAAAGAACAGCAGATTTGGACTATGGCTACACCTTC
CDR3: CASSQERTADLDYGYTF